This passage covers 8 T cell receptor beta chains from one sample sequenced in a study of identical twins. TCRdb analysed the 5' RACE reads with MiXCR anew, one entry per CDR3 protein. The table records around 510,000 distinct CDR3 sequences, over 11% of them present only once. The same specimen was also included in a second study, on yellow fever vaccine responses in identical twins.

Material for sequencing was CD4+ T cells sorted from blood. The receptors come from a woman under 30 in good health.

This clonotype is a singleton in its sample. The chain couples TRBV4-3 to TRBJ2-2; no firm D call. Germline V gene sequence: CDR1 LGHNA, CDR2 YSLEER. The ends were cut back, 0 bases at V and 1 base at J, with 6 bases in the middle. There are 15 residues in the CDR3. The CDR3 protein is CASSQDVGNTGELFF. The CDR3 nucleotides read TGCGCCAGCAGCCAAGATGTCGGGAACACCGGGGAGCTGTTTTTT.

This chain uses TRBV12-3 or TRBV12-4 with TRBJ2-1; D could derive from TRBD1 or TRBD2 (5 bases each). This CDR3 is built from 16 residues. V lost 0 bases to trimming and J lost 7 bases, with 16 bases between them. DNA for the CDR3: TGTGCCAGCAGTTTAGCGCTCGGGGCAGGGACGAATGAGCAGTTCTTC. Amino acids: CASSLALGAGTNEQFF.

The chain combines TRBV20-1 with TRBJ2-7, with D possibly being TRBD2 (6 bases). This CDR3 is 16 amino acids long. V lost 4 bases, J lost 4 bases, and 23 bases lay in between. Germline V gives CDR1 DFQATT, CDR2 SNEGSKA (reference sequence). CDR3 nucleotides: TGCAGTGCTACCTCCCGAGCGGAGGGTAGTCCTTACGAGCAGTACTTC. Its protein is CSATSRAEGSPYEQYF.

The rearrangement joins TRBV6-5 to TRBJ2-3, with D possibly matching TRBD2 (6 bases). Germline assignment: CDR1 MNHEY and CDR2 SVGAGI. V dropped 1 base and J dropped 6 bases, with 14 bases sitting between them. The CDR3 has 15 residues. The CDR3 here is CASSYLGGFSDTQYF. The CDR3 nucleotides read TGTGCCAGCAGTTACTTGGGGGGATTTTCGGATACGCAGTATTTT.

A few counts support this clonotype. V is TRBV7-3 and J is TRBJ2-5; TRBD1 matches at 11 bases. Germline CDR1 SGHTA, CDR2 FQGTGA. The CDR3 contains 15 residues. Trimming cost V 6 bases and J 5 bases; bases outside gene matches: 8. The CDR3 DNA reads as TGTGCCAGCAGTCATGGACAGGGGGCAGGGGAGACCCAGTACTTC. This encodes CASSHGQGAGETQYF.

The J gene is TRBJ2-7, the V gene TRBV6-1; 9 nucleotides align to TRBD1. The germline CDR1 and CDR2 sequences are MNHNS and SASEGT. CDR3 size: 13 residues. Trimming removed 8 bases from V and 2 bases from J; junction bases left unmatched: 4. For the CDR3, the DNA is TGTGCCAGCGGGACAGGGAGTCCCTACGAGCAGTACTTC. Encoded protein: CASGTGSPYEQYF.

The chain links TRBV29-1 to TRBJ2-7; D is perhaps TRBD2 (6 bases). Germline-derived CDR1 and CDR2 are SQVTM and ANQGSEA. Trimming removed 4 bases at V and 1 base at J, with 11 bases between. CDR3 size: 13 residues. The CDR3 nucleotides read TGCAGCGTTGTTCGTAGCGGATCCTACGAGCAGTACTTC. Protein: CSVVRSGSYEQYF.

The table lists this clonotype with a few counts. The chain couples TRBV6-1 to TRBJ2-5; 8 bases map to TRBD1. This CDR3 region has 15 residues. Germline-derived CDR1 and CDR2 are MNHNS and SASEGT. Trimming removed 7 bases from V and 5 bases from J; junction bases left unmatched: 12. The CDR3 DNA reads as TGTGCCAGCACAGGACAGGGCGAGCACGGGGAGACCCAGTACTTC. Its protein product is CASTGQGEHGETQYF.